These 18 T cell receptor beta chains were all obtained from the same sample, sequenced in a study of blood T cell repertoires in COVID-19. Generated by immunoSEQ multiplex PCR, the TCRdb table keeps only in-frame clones and is missing some. The repertoire consists of fewer than 450,000 clones, with around nine tenths occurring once and the leading ten covering around 6.6%. The sequenced sample was peripheral blood. These receptors originate from a woman aged 70 to 79 with COVID-19, enrolled during active disease.

This chain connects TRBV7-2 to TRBJ2-5, with TRBD1 identical over 8 bases. Per germline, CDR1 SGHTA and CDR2 FQGNSA. V lost 5 bases to trimming and J lost 5 bases; unmatched junction nucleotides: 19. The CDR3 extends over 18 amino acids. The CDR3 bases are TGTGCCAGCAGCCCAGGTTTCCGGACAGGGACGGGTTTGGAGACCCAGTACTTC. Encoded protein: CASSPGFRTGTGLETQYF. Combining the CDR3 with reference TRBV7-2 and TRBJ2-5 gives the whole variable domain GAGVSQSPSNKVTEKGKDVELRCDPISGHTALYWYRQSLGQGLEFLIYFQGNSAPDKSGLPSDRFSAERTGGSVSTLTIQRTQQEDSAVYLCASSPGFRTGTGLETQYFGPGTRLLVL.

The chain is built from TRBV5-1 and TRBJ2-7, with a weak D call TRBD2 (6 bases). This CDR3 has 13 amino acids. Germline CDR1 is SGHRS and CDR2 is YFSETQ. V gave up 0 bases and J gave up 7 bases, with 11 bases separating them. CDR3 amino acids: CASSLAGGREQYF. DNA of the CDR3: TGCGCCAGCAGCTTGGCCGGGGGTCGGGAGCAGTACTTC.

The J gene is TRBJ1-6, the V gene TRBV19; tentative D call: TRBD1 (6 bases). Trimming removed 3 bases at V and 8 bases at J, with 17 bases between. The germline V gene encodes CDR1 LNHDA and CDR2 SQIVND (reference sequence). This CDR3 spans 16 amino acids. This CDR3 reads CASSMFPTGGYSPLHF. CDR3 coding DNA: TGTGCCAGTAGTATGTTCCCGACAGGAGGCTATTCACCCCTCCACTTT.

The chain couples TRBV24-1 to TRBJ1-1, with 9 nucleotides matching TRBD1. After removal of 2 bases from V and 11 bases from J, the junction contained 5 bases not matched to a gene. CDR1 and CDR2 from the germline V gene are KGHDR and SFDVKD. The CDR3 totals 13 residues. The CDR3 coding sequence is TGTGCCACCAGTGATTCGGACAGGGGTGGTGCTTTCTTT. This sequence encodes CATSDSDRGGAFF.

V and J are TRBV14 and TRBJ1-5, with D hard to call. The CDR3 spans 13 residues. Germline CDR1 and CDR2: SGHDN and FVKESK. The V end lost 0 bases, the J end lost 7 bases, and 7 bases lay between the germline ends. CDR3 in amino acids: CASSQDSRQPQHF. DNA of the CDR3: TGTGCCAGCAGCCAAGATAGCCGACAGCCCCAGCATTTT.

Regarding this clone: A much bigger clone sits one base away, suggesting this may be a read error. This chain connects TRBV24-1 to TRBJ1-1, with D tentatively TRBD1 (6 bases). In germline, CDR1 is KGHDR, CDR2 SFDVKD. There are 13 residues in the CDR3. V gave up 7 bases and J gave up 1 base, with 9 bases separating them. The DNA for the CDR3 is TGTGCCACCAGCTCACAGGGGAACACTGAAGCTTTCTTT. This gives the protein CATSSQGNTEAFF.

This clone was counted once. The rearrangement joins TRBV19 to TRBJ2-1; 9 nucleotides agree with TRBD2. The ends lost 6 bases at V and 4 bases at J; junction bases unmatched: 7. Germline V gene data show CDR1 as LNHDA and CDR2 as SQIVND (reference sequence). This CDR3 region has 15 residues. DNA of the CDR3: TGTGCCAGTAGGGTAGCGGGGGCCCCTTACAATGAGCAGTTCTTC. Its protein product is CASRVAGAPYNEQFF. Looking up the rest from reference TRBV19 and TRBJ2-1 gives the full variable domain: DGGITQSPKYLFRKEGQNVTLSCEQNLNHDAMYWYRQDPGQGLRLIYYSQIVNDFQKGDIAEGYSVSREKKESFPLTVTSAQKNPTAFYLCASRVAGAPYNEQFFGPGTRLTVL.

The rearrangement joins TRBV5-1 to TRBJ2-4, with D maybe TRBD1 (5 bases). The CDR3 spans 12 residues. The V end lost 5 bases, the J end lost 6 bases, and 9 bases lay between the germline ends. Germline CDR1 is SGHRS and CDR2 is YFSETQ. Here the CDR3 DNA reads TGCGCCAGCAGTCCTCAGGGAAACATTCAGTACTTC. This gives the protein CASSPQGNIQYF. The complete variable domain, with remaining parts taken from reference TRBV5-1 and TRBJ2-4, reads KAGVTQTPRYLIKTRGQQVTLSCSPISGHRSVSWYQQTPGQGLQFLFEYFSETQRNKGNFPGRFSGRQFSNSRSEMNVSTLELGDSALYLCASSPQGNIQYFGAGTRLSVL.

This clone was detected only once. The gene calls are TRBV5-6 and TRBJ1-2; 7 nucleotides match TRBD1. The CDR3 is 13 residues long. J lost 8 bases, V lost 3 bases, and 7 bases had no gene match. Germline CDR1 reads SGHDT; CDR2 reads YYEEEE. Here the CDR3 DNA reads TGTGCCAGCAGCTCCGACAGGGATTGGGGCTACACCTTC. This sequence encodes CASSSDRDWGYTF.

This clone was seen just once. The chain links TRBV19 to TRBJ1-1; unclear D gene. This CDR3 has 13 amino acids. V was cut by 6 bases and J by 3 bases, with 11 bases left in between. CDR1 is LNHDA, CDR2 SQIVND, per germline (reference sequence). The CDR3 DNA sequence: TGTGCCAGTAGCTGGGCCCTTTACACTGAAGCTTTCTTT. It encodes CASSWALYTEAFF.

The rearrangement links TRBV30 to TRBJ2-1; 15 bases agree with TRBD2. The CDR3 runs 19 residues. In germline, CDR1 is GTSNPN, CDR2 SVGIG (reference sequence). V trimming: 0 bases; J trimming: 4 bases; junction bases outside the gene matches: 10. CDR3 in DNA: TGTGCCTGGAGTGTACTCGGACTAGCGGGGGGGCACCCTTACAATGAGCAGTTCTTC. It codes for CAWSVLGLAGGHPYNEQFF.

The chain is built from TRBV12-5 and TRBJ2-7; D not resolved. Per the germline V gene, CDR1 is LGHNT and CDR2 is FRNRAP. The V gene lost 1 base and the J gene lost 7 bases, with 11 bases spanning the gap. This CDR3 is 13 amino acids long. The CDR3 is CASGLGRFGEQYF. CDR3 DNA: TGTGCTAGTGGTTTGGGCAGGTTCGGTGAGCAGTACTTC.

The chain recombines TRBV2 with TRBJ2-7, with TRBD2 matching over 7 bases. The CDR3 has 15 residues. Trimming at V came to 2 bases and at J to 4 bases, leaving 8 bases not matched to a gene. Germline V gene sequence: CDR1 SNHLY, CDR2 FYNNEI. CDR3 nucleotides: TGTGCCAGCAGTGAAAGGGCTAGCGGAGATTACGAGCAGTACTTC. This encodes CASSERASGDYEQYF.

V gene TRBV5-6 combines with J gene TRBJ2-1; D perhaps matches TRBD1 (5 bases). The CDR3 contains 14 residues. The V end lost 0 bases, the J end lost 9 bases, and 13 bases lay between the germline ends. Germline CDR1 SGHDT, CDR2 YYEEEE. The CDR3, as DNA: TGTGCCAGCAGCTTGGCTTTTCAGGGAAGTGAGCAGTTCTTC. This codes for CASSLAFQGSEQFF.

This chain connects TRBV6-5 to TRBJ1-6; 7 nucleotides agree with TRBD1. Germline V lookup: CDR1 MNHEY, CDR2 SVGAGI. Trimming at V came to 5 bases and at J to 10 bases, leaving 11 bases not matched to a gene. This CDR3 region has 15 residues. CDR3: CASSLETGRRSPLHF. Here the CDR3 DNA reads TGTGCCAGCAGTCTAGAGACAGGGAGGAGATCACCCCTCCACTTT.

The chain couples TRBV5-6 to TRBJ2-3, with 9 nucleotides matching TRBD1. V dropped 0 bases and J dropped 4; count of bases not matched to a gene: 9. The CDR3 extends over 17 amino acids. Germline lookup yields CDR1 SGHDT and CDR2 YYEEEE. The CDR3 spells CASSLAGTGKESDTQYF. CDR3 DNA sequence: TGTGCCAGCAGCTTGGCCGGGACAGGGAAAGAATCAGATACGCAGTATTTT.

The rearrangement links TRBV4-1 to TRBJ2-5; 7 bases match TRBD2. The CDR3 extends over 14 amino acids. Trimming removed 4 bases from V and 4 bases from J; junction bases left unmatched: 6. CDR1 is MGHRA and CDR2 is YSYEKL in the germline V gene. This CDR3 is CASSPLTSAETQYF. DNA of the CDR3: TGCGCCAGCAGCCCCTTAACTAGCGCAGAGACCCAGTACTTC.

The chain carries TRBV19 and TRBJ1-2, with D unresolved. The CDR3 is 17 residues long. Per germline, CDR1 LNHDA and CDR2 SQIVND (reference sequence). V shed 5 bases and J shed 4 bases, with 23 bases lying between them. The CDR3 DNA follows: TGTGCCAGTAGTCCCGCCATTGCGGGAGGACCCGTCTATGGCTACACCTTC. Translating gives CASSPAIAGGPVYGYTF.